This is a list of T cell receptor beta chains from one sample in a study of OX40 agonist ivuxolimab in advanced cancers. Sequencing used immunoSEQ multiplex PCR; TCRdb keeps in-frame clones, though not all of them. The data contain about 60,000 clones, 70% to 90% of them singletons. This material consisted of CD4+ or CD8+ T cells sorted from blood, taken in a trial of the OX40 agonist ivuxolimab. The receptor source for this set is an adult with an advanced solid tumor such as melanoma, head and neck, liver or kidney cancer. CDR3s include the opening cysteine and the closing phenylalanine or tryptophan. Fields, in order: CDR3 protein, CDR3 DNA, D gene, V gene, clone size, J gene. A D gene is named only where the DNA matches it firmly. Part of the rows lack a size; the others show once, few, many or a class for expanded clones.

CDR3 protein: CASSRGNTEAFF
CDR3 DNA: TGTGCCAGCAGTCGAGGGAACACTGAAGCTTTCTTT
D gene: -
V gene: TRBV6-6
clone size: once
J gene: TRBJ1-1

CDR3 protein: CASSYSLTGRYIQYF
CDR3 DNA: TGTGCCAGCAGTTACTCTCTTACAGGGAGATACATTCAGTACTTC
D gene: -
V gene: TRBV6-5
clone size: -
J gene: TRBJ2-4

CDR3 protein: CASSQVYITEAFF
CDR3 DNA: TGCGCCAGCAGCCAAGTTTACATCACTGAAGCTTTCTTT
D gene: -
V gene: TRBV4-1
clone size: few
J gene: TRBJ1-1

CDR3 protein: CASGSFATDTQYF
CDR3 DNA: TGTGCTAGTGGATCTTTCGCCACAGATACGCAGTATTTT
D gene: -
V gene: TRBV12-5
clone size: -
J gene: TRBJ2-3

CDR3 protein: CASSGRGGRQLGDTQYF
CDR3 DNA: TGTGCCAGCAGTGGCCGTGGCGGGCGGCAACTTGGAGATACGCAGTATTTT
D gene: -
V gene: TRBV6-1
clone size: -
J gene: TRBJ2-3

CDR3 protein: CASQPGQGYSPLHF
CDR3 DNA: TGTGCCAGTCAACCGGGACAGGGTTATTCACCCCTCCACTTT
D gene: TRBD1
V gene: TRBV28
clone size: -
J gene: TRBJ1-6

CDR3 protein: CAWGTEAFF
CDR3 DNA: TGTGCCTGGGGGACTGAAGCTTTCTTT
D gene: -
V gene: TRBV2
clone size: few
J gene: TRBJ1-1

CDR3 protein: CASVTSGSGPYEQYF
CDR3 DNA: TGTGCCAGCGTTACTAGCGGGAGTGGACCCTACGAGCAGTACTTC
D gene: TRBD2
V gene: TRBV6-5
clone size: -
J gene: TRBJ2-7

CDR3 protein: CASSLGQGTNTEAFF
CDR3 DNA: TGTGCCAGCAGCTTGGGACAGGGAACGAACACTGAAGCTTTCTTT
D gene: TRBD1
V gene: TRBV5-4
clone size: -
J gene: TRBJ1-1

CDR3 protein: CASSLMNTEAFF
CDR3 DNA: TGTGCCAGCAGCTTGATGAACACTGAAGCTTTCTTT
D gene: -
V gene: TRBV5-4
clone size: -
J gene: TRBJ1-1

CDR3 protein: CASSLSTSGGDGYEQYF
CDR3 DNA: TGTGCCAGCAGCCTCTCAACTAGCGGGGGCGATGGCTACGAGCAGTACTTC
D gene: TRBD2
V gene: TRBV11-3
clone size: -
J gene: TRBJ2-7

CDR3 protein: CASSTTGMEKLFF
CDR3 DNA: TGTGCCAGTAGTACGACAGGGATGGAAAAACTGTTTTTT
D gene: TRBD1
V gene: TRBV19
clone size: -
J gene: TRBJ1-4

CDR3 protein: CASSHSGSSQFF
CDR3 DNA: TGTGCCAGCAGCCACAGCGGGAGCTCGCAGTTCTTC
D gene: TRBD2
V gene: TRBV7-9
clone size: -
J gene: TRBJ2-1

CDR3 protein: CASSLYSQNSPLHF
CDR3 DNA: TGTGCCAGCAGCTTATACAGCCAGAATTCACCCCTCCACTTT
D gene: -
V gene: TRBV7-9
clone size: -
J gene: TRBJ1-6

CDR3 protein: CASYSGTGLYEQYF
CDR3 DNA: TGTGCCAGTTACTCCGGGACAGGACTCTACGAGCAGTACTTC
D gene: TRBD1
V gene: TRBV14
clone size: -
J gene: TRBJ2-7

CDR3 protein: CASSIQGDTEAFF
CDR3 DNA: TGTGCCAGCAGCATCCAGGGAGACACTGAAGCTTTCTTT
D gene: -
V gene: TRBV11-2
clone size: -
J gene: TRBJ1-1

CDR3 protein: CASRGEGFSNTGELFF
CDR3 DNA: TGTGCCAGCAGGGGGGAAGGATTTTCGAACACCGGGGAGCTGTTTTTT
D gene: -
V gene: TRBV2
clone size: -
J gene: TRBJ2-2

CDR3 protein: CASSLAGQKETQYF
CDR3 DNA: TGTGCCAGCAGCTTAGCAGGACAGAAAGAGACCCAGTACTTC
D gene: -
V gene: TRBV7-7
clone size: -
J gene: TRBJ2-5

CDR3 protein: CAWSPGTNQPQHF
CDR3 DNA: TGTGCCTGGAGCCCCGGCACCAATCAGCCCCAGCATTTT
D gene: -
V gene: TRBV30
clone size: -
J gene: TRBJ1-5

CDR3 protein: CASSPGVGGANVLTF
CDR3 DNA: TGTGCCAGCTCACCCGGAGTGGGTGGGGCCAACGTCCTGACTTTC
D gene: -
V gene: TRBV18
clone size: -
J gene: TRBJ2-6

CDR3 protein: CASSLDSLQETQYF
CDR3 DNA: TGTGCCAGCAGCCTCGACTCCCTCCAAGAGACCCAGTACTTC
D gene: -
V gene: TRBV28
clone size: -
J gene: TRBJ2-5

CDR3 protein: CSVEGGGDGILNTEAFF
CDR3 DNA: TGCAGCGTTGAGGGGGGAGGGGACGGAATTTTGAACACTGAAGCTTTCTTT
D gene: -
V gene: TRBV29-1
clone size: -
J gene: TRBJ1-1

CDR3 protein: CASSLAGGEKLFF
CDR3 DNA: TGTGCCAGCAGCTTAGCAGGCGGCGAAAAACTGTTTTTT
D gene: -
V gene: TRBV7-2
clone size: -
J gene: TRBJ1-4

CDR3 protein: CASSRTGGTEAFF
CDR3 DNA: TGTGCCAGCAGTCGTACAGGGGGAACTGAAGCTTTCTTT
D gene: TRBD1
V gene: TRBV27
clone size: few
J gene: TRBJ1-1

CDR3 protein: CASSSRQGANEKLFF
CDR3 DNA: TGTGCCAGCAGCTCGAGACAGGGCGCTAATGAAAAACTGTTTTTT
D gene: TRBD1
V gene: TRBV7-2
clone size: -
J gene: TRBJ1-4

CDR3 protein: CASSLGSASNTGELFF
CDR3 DNA: TGTGCCAGCAGTTTAGGTTCGGCCTCCAACACCGGGGAGCTGTTTTTT
D gene: -
V gene: TRBV27
clone size: -
J gene: TRBJ2-2

CDR3 protein: CASSLATGGVTEAFF
CDR3 DNA: TGTGCCAGCAGCTTAGCCACAGGGGGCGTCACTGAAGCTTTCTTT
D gene: TRBD1
V gene: TRBV11-1
clone size: -
J gene: TRBJ1-1

CDR3 protein: CASSYGIQGSETQYF
CDR3 DNA: TGTGCCAGCAGTTACGGCATACAGGGGTCGGAGACCCAGTACTTC
D gene: TRBD1
V gene: TRBV6-5
clone size: once
J gene: TRBJ2-5

CDR3 protein: CASSRGLAGRGQETQYF
CDR3 DNA: TGTGCCAGCAGCCGAGGACTAGCGGGGAGGGGGCAAGAGACCCAGTACTTC
D gene: TRBD2
V gene: TRBV14
clone size: -
J gene: TRBJ2-5